This TCR beta chain was retrieved from a study of blood T cell repertoires in COVID-19. Whole-study context: T cells, B-cell-depleted T cells, or PBMCs supplied cDNA or gDNA.

This clone was found a few times. Source study methods: Scientists estimated how many nucleated cells there were by amplifying reference gene primers. Some clones are missing from TCRdb's copy, which holds only in-frame ones; the method was immunoSEQ multiplex PCR. The V and J calls and clone size are taken from that table; D and trimming were inferred from the DNA. This repertoire shows over 90,000 clones, more than 75% found once; its top ten account for around 12%. CDR1 is MNHEY, CDR2 SVGAGI, per germline. V gave up 4 bases and J gave up 4 bases, with 7 bases separating them. CDR3 length: 12 residues.

The TCR originated in a human donor in a cohort sampled during active COVID-19. The rearrangement uses TRBV6-5 and TRBJ1-2; D is undetermined. The sequenced sample was peripheral blood. The CDR3 bases are TGTGCCAGCAGTTTTCTTTCCTATGGCTACACCTTC. Residues: CASSFLSYGYTF.